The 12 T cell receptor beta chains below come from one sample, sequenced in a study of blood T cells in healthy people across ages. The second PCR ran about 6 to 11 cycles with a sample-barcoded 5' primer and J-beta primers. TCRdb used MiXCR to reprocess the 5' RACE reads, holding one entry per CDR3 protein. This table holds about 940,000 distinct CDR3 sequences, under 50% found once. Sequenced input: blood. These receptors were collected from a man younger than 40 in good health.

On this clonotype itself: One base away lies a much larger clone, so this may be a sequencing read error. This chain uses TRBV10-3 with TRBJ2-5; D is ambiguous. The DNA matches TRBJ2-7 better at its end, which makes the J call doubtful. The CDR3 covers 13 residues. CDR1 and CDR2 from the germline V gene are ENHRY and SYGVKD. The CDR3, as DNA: TGTGCCATCAGGGAGACTGAATGGTACGAGCAGTACTTC. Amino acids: CAIRETEWYEQYF.

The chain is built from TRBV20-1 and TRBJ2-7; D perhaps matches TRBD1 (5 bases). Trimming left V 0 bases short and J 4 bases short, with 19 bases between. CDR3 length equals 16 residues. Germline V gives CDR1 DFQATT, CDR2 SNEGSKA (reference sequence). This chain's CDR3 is CSARDSGRSPTYEQYF. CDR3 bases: TGCAGTGCTAGAGATTCAGGGCGTTCCCCTACGTACGAGCAGTACTTC.

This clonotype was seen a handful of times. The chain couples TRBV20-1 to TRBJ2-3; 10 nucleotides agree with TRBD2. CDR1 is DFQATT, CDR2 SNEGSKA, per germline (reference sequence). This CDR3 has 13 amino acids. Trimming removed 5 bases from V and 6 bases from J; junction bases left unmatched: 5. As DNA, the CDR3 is TGCAGTGCTCCCCGTAGCGGGGGGGATACGCAGTATTTT. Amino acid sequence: CSAPRSGGDTQYF.

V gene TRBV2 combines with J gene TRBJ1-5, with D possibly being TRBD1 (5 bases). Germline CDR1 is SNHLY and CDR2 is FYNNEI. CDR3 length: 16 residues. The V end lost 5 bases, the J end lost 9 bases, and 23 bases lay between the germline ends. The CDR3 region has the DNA TGTGCCAGCAGTATGAAGGCGGGGGGGGTTGAGGGGCCCCAGCATTTT. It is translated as CASSMKAGGVEGPQHF.

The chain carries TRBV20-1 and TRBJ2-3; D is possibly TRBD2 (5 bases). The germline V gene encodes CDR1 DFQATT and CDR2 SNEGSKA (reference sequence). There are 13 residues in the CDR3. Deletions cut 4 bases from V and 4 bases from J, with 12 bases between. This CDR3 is CSAKDLWADTQYF. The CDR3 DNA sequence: TGCAGTGCTAAGGACTTGTGGGCAGATACGCAGTATTTT.

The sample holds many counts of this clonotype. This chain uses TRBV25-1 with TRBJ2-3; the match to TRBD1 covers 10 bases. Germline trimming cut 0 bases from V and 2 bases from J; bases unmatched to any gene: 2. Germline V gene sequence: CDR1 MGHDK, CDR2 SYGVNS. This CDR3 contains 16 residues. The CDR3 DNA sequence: TGTGCCAGCAGTGAATATGGGACAGGGGCCACAGATACGCAGTATTTT. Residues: CASSEYGTGATDTQYF.

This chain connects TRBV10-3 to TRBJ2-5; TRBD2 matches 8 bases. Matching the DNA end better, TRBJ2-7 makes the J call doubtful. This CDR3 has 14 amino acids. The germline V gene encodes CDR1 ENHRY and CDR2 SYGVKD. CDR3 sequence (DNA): TGTGCCATCAGTGAACAGCGGGGGTCGGGCGAGCAGTACTTC. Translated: CAISEQRGSGEQYF.

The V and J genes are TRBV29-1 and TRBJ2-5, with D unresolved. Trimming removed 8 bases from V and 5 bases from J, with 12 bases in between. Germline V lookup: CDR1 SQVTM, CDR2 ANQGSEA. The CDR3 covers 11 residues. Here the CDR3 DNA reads TGCAGCCCTGAGGATGGGGAGACCCAGTACTTC. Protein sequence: CSPEDGETQYF.

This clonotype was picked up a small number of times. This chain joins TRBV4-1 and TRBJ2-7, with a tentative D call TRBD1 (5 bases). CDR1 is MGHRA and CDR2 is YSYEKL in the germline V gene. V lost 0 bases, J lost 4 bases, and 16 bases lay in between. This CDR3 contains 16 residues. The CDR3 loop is CASSQDSWGVGYEQYF. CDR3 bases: TGCGCCAGCAGCCAAGATAGTTGGGGCGTGGGGTACGAGCAGTACTTC.

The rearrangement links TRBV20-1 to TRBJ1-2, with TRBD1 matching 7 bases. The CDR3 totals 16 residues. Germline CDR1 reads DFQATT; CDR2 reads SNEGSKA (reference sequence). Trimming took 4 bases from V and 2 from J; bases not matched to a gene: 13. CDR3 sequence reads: CSAKGQSSFPNYGYTF. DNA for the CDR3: TGCAGTGCTAAGGGACAGAGTTCATTTCCGAACTATGGCTACACCTTC.

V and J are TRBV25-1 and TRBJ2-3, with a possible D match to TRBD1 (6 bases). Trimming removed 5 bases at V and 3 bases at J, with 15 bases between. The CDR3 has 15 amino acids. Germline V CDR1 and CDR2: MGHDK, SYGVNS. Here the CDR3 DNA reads TGTGCCAGCAGTTTTCAGGGGTATCGTACAGATACGCAGTATTTT. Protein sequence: CASSFQGYRTDTQYF.

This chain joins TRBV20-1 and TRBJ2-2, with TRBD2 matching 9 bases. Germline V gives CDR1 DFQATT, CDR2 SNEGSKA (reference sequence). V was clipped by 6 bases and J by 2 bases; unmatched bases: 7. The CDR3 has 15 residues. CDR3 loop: CSATGTSLNTGELFF. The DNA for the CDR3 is TGCAGTGCAACCGGGACTAGCCTAAACACCGGGGAGCTGTTTTTT.